This T cell receptor (beta chain) was sequenced in a study of T cells after yellow fever vaccination. Study context: It was SMART-Seq v4 Ultra Low Input that prepared the fractions with low cell numbers.

The CDR3 runs to 19 residues. General study points: A small share of clonotypes appeared in both CD4 and CD8 compartments. Most clones from primary vaccination were detected again post-booster (roughly 95% CD4, roughly 91% CD8).

Generation of TCR cDNA used 5'RACE template switching (which added a universal primer site and UMIs). TCRdb reprocessed the 5' RACE reads with MiXCR, giving one entry per CDR3 protein. The profile covers hundreds of thousands of distinct CDR3 sequences, with 8.5% to 10% appearing a single time and 3% to 3.5% taken by the ten largest. Worth noting for this clonotype: Its target is unknown.

The chain is built from TRBV21-1 and TRBJ2-7; the table gives TRBD1 as D, unverified against the DNA. TRBV21-1 is a pseudogene locus. The sequence came from a man between 18 and 35 years old who received the YFV17D yellow fever vaccine. The sample here was CD4+ T cells sorted from PBMCs, taken 5 days after the yellow fever booster vaccination. Written as DNA, the CDR3 is TGTGCCATGGGGGGATACCGGGACAGGGAAACCTTCGTGAAATACGAGCAGTACTTC. It codes for CAMGGYRDRETFVKYEQYF.